Below are 10 T cell receptor beta chains sequenced from a single sample in a study of blood T cell repertoires in COVID-19 (dated by TCRdb to about 2020). Libraries were prepared through the immunoSEQ multiplex PCR assay. TCRdb took this table from immuneACCESS and kept in-frame rearrangements with V and J called. Such tables lack part of the clones; where checked against another copy, unresolved V genes explain under half of the gap, and the rest is unexplained. The sample records some 170,000 clones, 81% of which are singletons. 11% of the sample is in the top ten clones. The source material was peripheral blood. These receptors all come from a human donor in a cohort sampled during active COVID-19.

The rearrangement uses TRBV5-1 and TRBJ1-1; 8 nucleotides line up with TRBD1. Trimming removed 2 bases from V and 5 bases from J; junction bases left unmatched: 5. The CDR3 is 14 amino acids. Per the germline V gene, CDR1 is SGHRS and CDR2 is YFSETQ. The CDR3 is CASSFRGQETEAFF. In DNA form, the CDR3 reads TGCGCCAGCAGCTTCAGGGGGCAGGAGACTGAAGCTTTCTTT.

This chain links TRBV4-3 with TRBJ1-5; no definite D call. Germline V lookup: CDR1 LGHNA, CDR2 YSLEER. The V gene lost 1 base and the J gene lost 0 bases, with 7 bases spanning the gap. CDR3 size: 15 residues. The DNA of the CDR3 is TGCGCCAGCAGCCAAGCATTTAGTAGCAATCAGCCCCAGCATTTT. Encoded protein: CASSQAFSSNQPQHF.

The chain combines TRBV24-1 with TRBJ2-1; TRBD2 matches at 12 bases. Germline CDR1 is KGHDR and CDR2 is SFDVKD. After removal of 2 bases from V and 6 bases from J, the junction contained 4 bases not matched to a gene. The CDR3 spans 16 residues. CDR3 sequence reads: CATSDSSGRAINEQFF. The CDR3 DNA reads as TGTGCCACCAGTGATTCTAGCGGGAGGGCCATCAATGAGCAGTTCTTC.

The genes are TRBV6-5 and TRBJ1-2, with 10 bases matching TRBD1. The germline gives CDR1 MNHEY, CDR2 SVGAGI. After removal of 6 bases from V and 5 bases from J, the junction contained 3 bases not matched to a gene. This CDR3 contains 13 residues. As DNA, the CDR3 is TGTGCCAGCAGAGGGGACAGGGGATATGGCTACACCTTC. Protein product: CASRGDRGYGYTF.

The V and J genes are TRBV30 and TRBJ1-6; tentatively, D is TRBD1 (6 bases). The V gene lost 2 bases and the J gene lost 0 bases, with 14 bases spanning the gap. Germline values: CDR1 GTSNPN, CDR2 SVGIG (reference sequence). CDR3 size: 17 residues. CDR3 sequence: CAWSMAGESSYNSPLHF. In nucleotides, the CDR3 is TGTGCCTGGAGTATGGCAGGGGAGAGCTCCTATAATTCACCCCTCCACTTT.

This chain connects TRBV18 to TRBJ1-5; D is possibly TRBD1 (5 bases). Trimming shortened V by 4 bases and J by 2 bases, and 12 bases separated the two germline ends. Germline values: CDR1 KGHSH, CDR2 LQKENI. This CDR3 is built from 15 residues. As DNA, the CDR3 is TGTGCCAGCTCACGTGGACACGACGGCAATCAGCCCCAGCATTTT. Amino acid sequence: CASSRGHDGNQPQHF.

This clone has just one count. This chain uses TRBV7-8 with TRBJ2-1, with 9 bases fitting TRBD1. V gave up 7 bases and J gave up 4 bases; unmatched junction bases: 5. CDR1 is SGHVS and CDR2 is FQNEAQ in the germline V gene. The length of the CDR3 is 14 residues. CDR3 DNA sequence: TGTGCCAGCACCGGACAGGGGATATACAATGAGCAGTTCTTC. The encoded protein is CASTGQGIYNEQFF.

V usage is TRBV24-1 and J usage is TRBJ2-3, with no clear D. Looked up from germline, CDR1 is KGHDR and CDR2 is SFDVKD. V lost 3 bases to trimming and J lost 5 bases, with 5 bases between them. CDR3 size: 12 residues. CDR3 protein: CATSDLGDTQYF. Written as DNA, the CDR3 is TGTGCCACCAGTGATCTAGGAGATACGCAGTATTTT.

The V gene is TRBV28, the J gene TRBJ2-7, with TRBD1 as a possible D gene (6 bases). The CDR3 is made up of 14 amino acids. Germline CDR1 reads MDHEN; CDR2 reads SYDVKM. With 8 bases removed from V and 1 base from J, the gap between germline ends came to 15 bases. The CDR3 DNA is TGTGCCAGCCTCGGACAGTGGGTGTCCTACGAGCAGTACTTC. This sequence encodes CASLGQWVSYEQYF.

The DNA of the CDR3 is TGTGCCAGCAGCTTTGGGACAGCTAAGAACACTGAAGCTTTCTTT. Its translation is CASSFGTAKNTEAFF. The chain links TRBV7-9 to TRBJ1-1; the match to TRBD1 covers 7 bases. Germline assignment: CDR1 SEHNR and CDR2 FQNEAQ (reference sequence). The length of the CDR3 is 15 residues. Unmatched junction bases numbered 5, after V lost 3 bases and J lost 1 base.